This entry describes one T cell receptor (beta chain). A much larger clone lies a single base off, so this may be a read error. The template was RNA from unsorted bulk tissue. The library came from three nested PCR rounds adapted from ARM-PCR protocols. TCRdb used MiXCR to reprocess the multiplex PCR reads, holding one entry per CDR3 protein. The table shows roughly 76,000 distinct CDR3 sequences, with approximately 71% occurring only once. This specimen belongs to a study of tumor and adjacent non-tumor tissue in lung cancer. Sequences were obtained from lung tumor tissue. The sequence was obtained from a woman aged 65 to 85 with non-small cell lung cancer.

CDR3 DNA: TGCAGTGCTAGAGGCCTTGGTAGGGGTGAGCAGTTCTTC. It specifies CSARGLGRGEQFF. The J gene is TRBJ2-1, the V gene TRBV20-1; weak D call: TRBD1 (5 bases). V shed 1 base and J shed 9 bases, with 13 bases lying between them. The length of the CDR3 is 13 residues. Germline V gene sequence: CDR1 DFQATT, CDR2 SNEGSKA (reference sequence).